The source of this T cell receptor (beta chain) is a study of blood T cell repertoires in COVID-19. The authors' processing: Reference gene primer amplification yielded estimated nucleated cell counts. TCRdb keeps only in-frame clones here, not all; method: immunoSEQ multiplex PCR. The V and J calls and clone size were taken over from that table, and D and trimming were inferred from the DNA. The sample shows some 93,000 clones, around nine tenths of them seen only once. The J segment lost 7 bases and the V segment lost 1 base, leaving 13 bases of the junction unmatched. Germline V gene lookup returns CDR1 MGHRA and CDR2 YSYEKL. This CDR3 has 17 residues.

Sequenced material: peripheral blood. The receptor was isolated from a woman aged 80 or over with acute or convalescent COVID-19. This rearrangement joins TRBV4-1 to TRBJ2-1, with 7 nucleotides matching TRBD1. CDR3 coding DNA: TGCGCCAGCAGCCAAGGGATGAACAGGGGTAAGAGAAATGAGCAGTTCTTC. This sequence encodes CASSQGMNRGKRNEQFF.